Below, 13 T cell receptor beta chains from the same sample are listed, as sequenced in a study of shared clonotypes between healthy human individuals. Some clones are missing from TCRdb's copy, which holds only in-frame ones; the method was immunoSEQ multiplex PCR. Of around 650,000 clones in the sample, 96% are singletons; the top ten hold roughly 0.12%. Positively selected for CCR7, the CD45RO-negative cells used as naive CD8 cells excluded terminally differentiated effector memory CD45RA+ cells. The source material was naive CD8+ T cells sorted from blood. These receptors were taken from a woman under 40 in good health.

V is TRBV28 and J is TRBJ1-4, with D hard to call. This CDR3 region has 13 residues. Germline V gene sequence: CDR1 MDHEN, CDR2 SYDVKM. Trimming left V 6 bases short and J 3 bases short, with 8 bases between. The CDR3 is CASRGWANEKLFF. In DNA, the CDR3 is TGTGCCAGCAGAGGATGGGCTAATGAAAAACTGTTTTTT.

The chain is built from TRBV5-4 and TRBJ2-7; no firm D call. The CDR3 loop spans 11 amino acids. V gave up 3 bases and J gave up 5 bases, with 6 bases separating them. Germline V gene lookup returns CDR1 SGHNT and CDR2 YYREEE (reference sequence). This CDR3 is CASSSPHEQYF. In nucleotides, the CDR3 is TGTGCCAGCAGCTCGCCCCACGAGCAGTACTTC. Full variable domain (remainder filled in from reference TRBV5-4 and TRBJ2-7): ETGVTQSPTHLIKTRGQQVTLRCSSQSGHNTVSWYQQALGQGPQFIFQYYREEENGRGNFPPRFSGLQFPNYSSELNVNALELDDSALYLCASSSPHEQYFGPGTRLTVT.

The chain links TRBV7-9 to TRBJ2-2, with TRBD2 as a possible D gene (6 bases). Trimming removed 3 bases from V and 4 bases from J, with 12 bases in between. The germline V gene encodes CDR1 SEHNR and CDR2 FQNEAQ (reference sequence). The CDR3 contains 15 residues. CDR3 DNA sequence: TGTGCCAGCAGCTTGGTGAAGGGAGGCACCGGGGAGCTGTTTTTT. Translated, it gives CASSLVKGGTGELFF.

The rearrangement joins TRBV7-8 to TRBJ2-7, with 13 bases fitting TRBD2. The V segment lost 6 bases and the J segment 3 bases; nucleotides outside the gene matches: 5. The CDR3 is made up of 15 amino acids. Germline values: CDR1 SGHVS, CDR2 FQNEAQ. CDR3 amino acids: CASRDGTSGNYEQYF. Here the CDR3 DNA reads TGTGCCAGCAGAGACGGGACTAGCGGGAACTACGAGCAGTACTTC.

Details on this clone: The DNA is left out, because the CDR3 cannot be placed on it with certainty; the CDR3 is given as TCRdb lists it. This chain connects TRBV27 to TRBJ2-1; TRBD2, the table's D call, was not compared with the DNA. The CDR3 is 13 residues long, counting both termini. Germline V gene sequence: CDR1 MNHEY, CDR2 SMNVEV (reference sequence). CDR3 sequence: CASSWASGSPGFF.

CDR3: CASSLVGWYEQYF. In DNA form, the CDR3 reads TGTGCCAGCAGCTTAGTAGGCTGGTACGAGCAGTACTTC. The chain is built from TRBV7-9 and TRBJ2-7; the D is unclear. Germline CDR1 reads SEHNR; CDR2 reads FQNEAQ (reference sequence). The CDR3 spans 13 residues. With 1 base removed from V and 4 bases from J, the gap between germline ends came to 8 bases.

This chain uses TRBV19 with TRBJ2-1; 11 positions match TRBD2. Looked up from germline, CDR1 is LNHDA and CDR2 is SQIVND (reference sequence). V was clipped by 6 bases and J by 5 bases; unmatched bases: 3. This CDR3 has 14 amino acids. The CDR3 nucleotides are TGTGCCAGTAGAGGGACTAGCGGACACAATGAGCAGTTCTTC. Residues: CASRGTSGHNEQFF.

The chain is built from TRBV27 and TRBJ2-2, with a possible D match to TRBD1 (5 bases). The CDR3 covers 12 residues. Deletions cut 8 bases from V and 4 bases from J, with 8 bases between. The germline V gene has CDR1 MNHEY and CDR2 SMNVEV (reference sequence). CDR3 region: CASGQGTGELFF. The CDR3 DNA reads TGTGCCAGCGGTCAGGGCACCGGGGAGCTGTTTTTT.

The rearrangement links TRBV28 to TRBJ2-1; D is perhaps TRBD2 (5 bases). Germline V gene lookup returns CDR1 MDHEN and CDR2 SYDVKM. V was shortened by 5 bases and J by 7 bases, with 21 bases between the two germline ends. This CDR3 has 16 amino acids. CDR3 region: CASSHSGANWKNEQFF. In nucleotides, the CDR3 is TGTGCCAGCAGTCACAGCGGAGCGAACTGGAAAAATGAGCAGTTCTTC.

As DNA, the CDR3 is TGCGCCAGCAGCCAAGTGCGAGGAGCGAACCAAGAGACCCAGTACTTC. Protein: CASSQVRGANQETQYF. V gene TRBV4-1 combines with J gene TRBJ2-5; D uncertain. CDR1 MGHRA and CDR2 YSYEKL come from the germline V gene. V lost 1 base and J 0 bases, leaving 12 bases between the germline ends. The CDR3 consists of 16 residues.

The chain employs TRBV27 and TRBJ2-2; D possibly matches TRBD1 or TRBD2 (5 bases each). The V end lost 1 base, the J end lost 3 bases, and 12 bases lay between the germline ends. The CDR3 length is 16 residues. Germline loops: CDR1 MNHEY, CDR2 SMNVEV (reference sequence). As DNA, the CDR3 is TGTGCCAGCAGTTTATTGGGACCGAGACACACCGGGGAGCTGTTTTTT. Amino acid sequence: CASSLLGPRHTGELFF.

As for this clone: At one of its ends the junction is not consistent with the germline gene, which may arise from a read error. The DNA of the CDR3 is TGTGCCAGCAGTCGCACAGGGAGGGTCGGCAATGAGCAGCTCTTC. Its translation is CASSRTGRVGNEQLF. The rearrangement links TRBV27 to TRBJ2-1, with TRBD2 as a possible D gene (7 bases). The germline CDR1 and CDR2 sequences are MNHEY and SMNVEV (reference sequence). This CDR3 contains 15 residues.

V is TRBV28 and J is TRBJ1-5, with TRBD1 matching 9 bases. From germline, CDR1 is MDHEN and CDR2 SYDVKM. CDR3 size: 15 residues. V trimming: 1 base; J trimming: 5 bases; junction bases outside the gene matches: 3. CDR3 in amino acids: CASSLFRTGDQPQHF. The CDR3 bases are TGTGCCAGCAGTTTATTTCGGACAGGGGATCAGCCCCAGCATTTT.